This T cell receptor beta chain was obtained from a study of shared clonotypes between healthy human individuals. Study observations and caveats: Naive subsets tended to show greater estimated richness than memory subsets.

CDR1 and CDR2 from the germline V gene are SGHKS and YYEKEE (reference sequence). Between the trimmed V and J ends, which lost 2 bases and 2 bases, there was a span of 7 bases. The CDR3 spans 13 residues. On this clone: Its target is unknown.

Profiling relied on immunoSEQ multiplex PCR, and the TCRdb table lists in-frame clones only, not all of them. The sample consists of about 2.3 million clones, 80% to 95% of them appearing once. The rearrangement uses TRBV5-5 and TRBJ2-5, with no clear D. The receptor's source is a man in his late teens or twenties in good health. Some clones in this sample may be carry-over from other donors' samples. Sequenced input: naive CD4+ T cells from PBMCs. Documented subset: CD45RA+ positively selected. This chain's CDR3 is CASSLLGQETQYF. Here the CDR3 DNA reads TGTGCCAGCAGCTTATTGGGGCAAGAGACCCAGTACTTC.